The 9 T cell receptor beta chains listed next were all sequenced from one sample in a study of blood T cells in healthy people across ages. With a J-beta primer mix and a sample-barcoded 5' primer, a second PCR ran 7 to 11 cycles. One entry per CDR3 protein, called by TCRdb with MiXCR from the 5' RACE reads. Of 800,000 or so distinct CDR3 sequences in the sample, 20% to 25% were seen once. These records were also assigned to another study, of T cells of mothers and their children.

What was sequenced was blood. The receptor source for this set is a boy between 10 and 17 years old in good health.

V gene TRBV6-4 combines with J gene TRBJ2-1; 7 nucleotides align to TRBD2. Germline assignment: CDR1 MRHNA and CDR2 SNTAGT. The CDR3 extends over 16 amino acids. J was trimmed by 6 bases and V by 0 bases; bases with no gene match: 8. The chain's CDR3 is CASSDSTLGGGNEQFF. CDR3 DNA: TGTGCCAGCAGTGACTCCACCCTAGGCGGGGGCAATGAGCAGTTCTTC.

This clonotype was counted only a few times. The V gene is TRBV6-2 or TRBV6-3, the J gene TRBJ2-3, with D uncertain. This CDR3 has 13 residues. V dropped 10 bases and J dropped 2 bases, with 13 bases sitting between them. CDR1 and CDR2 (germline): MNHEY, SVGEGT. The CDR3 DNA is TGTGCCACCATACCGGGCCTCACAGATACGCAGTATTTT. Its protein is CATIPGLTDTQYF.

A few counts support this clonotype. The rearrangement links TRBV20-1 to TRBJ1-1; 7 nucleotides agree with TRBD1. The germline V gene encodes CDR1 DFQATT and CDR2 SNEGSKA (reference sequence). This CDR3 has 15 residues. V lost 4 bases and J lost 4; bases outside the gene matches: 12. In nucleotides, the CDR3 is TGCAGTGCTACCTCAATAGAGGGGGCCACCACTGAAGCTTTCTTT. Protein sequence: CSATSIEGATTEAFF.

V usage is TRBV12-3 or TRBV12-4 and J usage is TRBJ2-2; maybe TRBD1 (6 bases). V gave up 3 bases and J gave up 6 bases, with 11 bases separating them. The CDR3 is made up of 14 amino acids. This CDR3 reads CASSFSGVAGELFF. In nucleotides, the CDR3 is TGTGCCAGCAGTTTTTCAGGGGTGGCCGGGGAGCTGTTTTTT.

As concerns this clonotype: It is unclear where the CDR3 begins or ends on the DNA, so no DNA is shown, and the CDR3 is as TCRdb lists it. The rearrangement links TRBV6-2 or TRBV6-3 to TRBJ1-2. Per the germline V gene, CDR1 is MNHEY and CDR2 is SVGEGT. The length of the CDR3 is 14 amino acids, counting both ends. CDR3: CASSTSTSYYGYTF.

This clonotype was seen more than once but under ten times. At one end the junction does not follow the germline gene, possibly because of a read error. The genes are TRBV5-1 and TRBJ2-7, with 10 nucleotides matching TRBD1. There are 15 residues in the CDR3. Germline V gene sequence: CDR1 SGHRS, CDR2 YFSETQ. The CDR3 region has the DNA TGCGCCAGCAGGTTGGGGACAGGGGTCTCCTACGAGCAGTACTTC. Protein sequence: CASRLGTGVSYEQYF.

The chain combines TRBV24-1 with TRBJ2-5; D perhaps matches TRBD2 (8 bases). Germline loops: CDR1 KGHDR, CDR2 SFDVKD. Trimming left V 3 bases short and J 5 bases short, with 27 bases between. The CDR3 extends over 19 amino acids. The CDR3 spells CATSDATGTRGLGKETQYF. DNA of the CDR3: TGTGCCACCAGTGATGCGACCGGGACTAGGGGGCTTGGGAAGGAGACCCAGTACTTC.

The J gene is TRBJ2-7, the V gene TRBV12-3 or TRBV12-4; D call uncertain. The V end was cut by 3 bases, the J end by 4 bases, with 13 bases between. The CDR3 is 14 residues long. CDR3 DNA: TGTGCCAGCAGTTTCGGGTCTCAGCTGTACGAGCAGTACTTC. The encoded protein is CASSFGSQLYEQYF.

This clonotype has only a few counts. The chain's CDR3 is CASSLASSRAGNYGYTF. CDR3 sequence (DNA): TGTGCCAGCAGCTTAGCGTCCTCCAGGGCTGGGAACTATGGCTACACCTTC. The chain links TRBV7-2 to TRBJ1-2, with a weak D call TRBD1 (5 bases). V dropped 0 bases and J dropped 2 bases, with 16 bases sitting between them. Germline V gene sequence: CDR1 SGHTA, CDR2 FQGNSA. The CDR3 extends over 17 amino acids.